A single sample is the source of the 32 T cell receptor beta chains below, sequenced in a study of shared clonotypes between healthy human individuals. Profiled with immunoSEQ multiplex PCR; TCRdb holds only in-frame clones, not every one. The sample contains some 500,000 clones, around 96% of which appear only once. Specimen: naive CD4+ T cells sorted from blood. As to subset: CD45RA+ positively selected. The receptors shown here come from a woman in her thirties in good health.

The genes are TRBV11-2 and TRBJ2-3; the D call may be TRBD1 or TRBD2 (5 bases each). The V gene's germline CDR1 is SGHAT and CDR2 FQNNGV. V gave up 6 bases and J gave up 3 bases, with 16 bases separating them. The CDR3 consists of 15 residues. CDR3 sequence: CASRSLDTGTDTQYF. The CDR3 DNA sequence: TGTGCCAGCAGATCACTAGATACAGGAACAGATACGCAGTATTTT. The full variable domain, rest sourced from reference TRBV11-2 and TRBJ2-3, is EAGVAQSPRYKIIEKRQSVAFWCNPISGHATLYWYQQILGQGPKLLIQFQNNGVVDDSQLPKDRFSAERLKGVDSTLKIQPAKLEDSAVYLCASRSLDTGTDTQYFGPGTRLTVL.

The CDR3 DNA reads as TGTGCCAGCAGCTTCGGGACTAGCGGGAGTGTATTTGAGCAGTTCTTC. Residues: CASSFGTSGSVFEQFF. The chain carries TRBV7-2 and TRBJ2-1; 14 bases align to TRBD2. V was pared by 3 bases and J by 9 bases, with 7 bases of the junction left unmatched. Germline CDR1 SGHTA, CDR2 FQGNSA. This CDR3 is built from 16 residues.

CDR3 nucleotides: TGTGCCAGCAGTTACCCGACAGGGGGATACAATGAGCAGTTCTTC. Its translation: CASSYPTGGYNEQFF. This rearrangement joins TRBV27 to TRBJ2-1, with 9 bases lining up with TRBD1. The CDR3 is made up of 15 amino acids. Germline V gene lookup returns CDR1 MNHEY and CDR2 SMNVEV (reference sequence). Unmatched junction bases numbered 5, after V lost 4 bases and J lost 4 bases.

The CDR3 region has the DNA TGTGCCAGCTCAACAGGACAGCAAGTGCCCCAGTACTTC. The encoded protein is CASSTGQQVPQYF. This chain joins TRBV18 and TRBJ2-5; possibly TRBD1 for D (6 bases). V was cut by 5 bases and J by 9 bases, with 16 bases left in between. Per germline, CDR1 KGHSH and CDR2 LQKENI. CDR3 length equals 13 residues.

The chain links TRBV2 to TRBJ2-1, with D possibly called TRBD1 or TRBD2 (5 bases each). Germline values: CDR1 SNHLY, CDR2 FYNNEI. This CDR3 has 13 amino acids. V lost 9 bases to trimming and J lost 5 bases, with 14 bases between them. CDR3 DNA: TGTGCCAGTAAGTTCTGGGACCACAATGAGCAGTTCTTC. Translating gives CASKFWDHNEQFF.

The CDR3 protein is CASRNPRTGGFHEQYF. Here the CDR3 DNA reads TGTGCCAGCAGAAATCCCCGGACAGGGGGATTCCACGAGCAGTACTTC. The rearrangement joins TRBV28 to TRBJ2-7, with 10 bases that match TRBD1. V dropped 6 bases and J dropped 5; count of bases not matched to a gene: 13. The CDR3 is 16 amino acids. Germline CDR1 and CDR2: MDHEN and SYDVKM.

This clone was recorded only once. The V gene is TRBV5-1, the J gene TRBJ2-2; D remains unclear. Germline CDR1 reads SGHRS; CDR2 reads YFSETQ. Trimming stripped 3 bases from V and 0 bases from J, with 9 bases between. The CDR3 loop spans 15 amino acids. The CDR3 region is CASSYTTANTGELFF. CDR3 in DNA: TGCGCCAGCAGCTACACTACCGCGAACACCGGGGAGCTGTTTTTT.

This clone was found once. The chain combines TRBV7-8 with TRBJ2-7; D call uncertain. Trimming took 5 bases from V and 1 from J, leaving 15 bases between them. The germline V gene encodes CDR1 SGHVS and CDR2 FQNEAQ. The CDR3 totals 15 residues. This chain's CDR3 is CASSLPRVGSYEQYF. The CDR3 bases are TGTGCCAGCAGCCTCCCCCGGGTAGGGTCCTACGAGCAGTACTTC.

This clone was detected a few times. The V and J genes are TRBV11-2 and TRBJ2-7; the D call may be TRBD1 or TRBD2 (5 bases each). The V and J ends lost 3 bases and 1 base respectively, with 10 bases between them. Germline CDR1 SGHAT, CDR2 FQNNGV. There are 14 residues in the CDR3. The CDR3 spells CASSFRDGSYEQYF. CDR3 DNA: TGTGCCAGCAGCTTTAGGGACGGTTCCTACGAGCAGTACTTC.

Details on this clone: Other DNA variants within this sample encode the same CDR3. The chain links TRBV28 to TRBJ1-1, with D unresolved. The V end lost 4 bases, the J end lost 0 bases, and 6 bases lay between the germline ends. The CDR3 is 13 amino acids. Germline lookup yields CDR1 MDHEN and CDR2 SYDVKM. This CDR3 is CASSSRMNTEAFF. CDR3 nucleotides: TGTGCCAGCAGTTCCAGGATGAACACTGAAGCTTTCTTT.

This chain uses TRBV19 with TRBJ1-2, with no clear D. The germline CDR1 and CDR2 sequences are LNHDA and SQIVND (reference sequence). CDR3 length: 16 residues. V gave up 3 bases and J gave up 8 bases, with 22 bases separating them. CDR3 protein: CASSITINPEVKGYTF. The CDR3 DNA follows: TGTGCCAGTAGTATTACGATAAACCCAGAGGTGAAGGGCTACACCTTC.

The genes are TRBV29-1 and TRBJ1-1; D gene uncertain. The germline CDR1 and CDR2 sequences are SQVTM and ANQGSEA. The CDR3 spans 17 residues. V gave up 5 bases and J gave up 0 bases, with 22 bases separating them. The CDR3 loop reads CSVLPLGVKLMNTEAFF. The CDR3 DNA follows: TGCAGCGTTCTTCCCCTGGGCGTAAAACTAATGAACACTGAAGCTTTCTTT.

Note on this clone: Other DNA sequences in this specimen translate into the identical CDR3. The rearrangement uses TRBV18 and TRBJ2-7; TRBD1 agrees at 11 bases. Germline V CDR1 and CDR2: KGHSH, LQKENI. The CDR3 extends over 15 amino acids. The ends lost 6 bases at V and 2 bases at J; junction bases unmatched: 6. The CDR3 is CASSLGTGGAYEQYF. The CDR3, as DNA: TGTGCCAGCTCCCTTGGGACAGGGGGTGCCTACGAGCAGTACTTC.

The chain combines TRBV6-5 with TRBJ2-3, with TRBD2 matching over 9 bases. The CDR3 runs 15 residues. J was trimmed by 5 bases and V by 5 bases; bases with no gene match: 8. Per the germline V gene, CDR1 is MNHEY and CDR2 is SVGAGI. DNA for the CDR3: TGTGCCAGCAGTCGCAGACTAGCGGTAAAAGATACGCAGTATTTT. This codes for CASSRRLAVKDTQYF.

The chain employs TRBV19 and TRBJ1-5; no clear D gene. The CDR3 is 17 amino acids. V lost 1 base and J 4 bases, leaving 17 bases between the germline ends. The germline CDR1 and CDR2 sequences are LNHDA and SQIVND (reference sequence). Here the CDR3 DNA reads TGTGCCAGTAGTATAGTCCCGCGGGGTAGTAAGAATCAGCCCCAGCATTTT. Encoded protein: CASSIVPRGSKNQPQHF.

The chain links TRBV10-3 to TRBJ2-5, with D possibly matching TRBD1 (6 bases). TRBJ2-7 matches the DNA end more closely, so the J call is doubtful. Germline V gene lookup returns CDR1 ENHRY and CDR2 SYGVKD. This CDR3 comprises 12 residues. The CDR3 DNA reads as TGTGCCACCGGACAACAGGGTTACGAGCAGTACTTC. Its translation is CATGQQGYEQYF.

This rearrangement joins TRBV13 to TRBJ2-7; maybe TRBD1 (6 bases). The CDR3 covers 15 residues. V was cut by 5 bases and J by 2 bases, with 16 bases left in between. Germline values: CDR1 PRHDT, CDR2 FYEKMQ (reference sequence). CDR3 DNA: TGTGCCAGCAGCCGAGAGGTGGGGACACCCTACGAGCAGTACTTC. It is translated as CASSREVGTPYEQYF.

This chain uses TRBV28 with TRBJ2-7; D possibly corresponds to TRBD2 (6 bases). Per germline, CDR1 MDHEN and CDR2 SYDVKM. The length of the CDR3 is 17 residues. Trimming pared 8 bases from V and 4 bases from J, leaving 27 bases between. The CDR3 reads CASSVKSGGIYTYEQYF. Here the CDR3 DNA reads TGTGCCAGCTCAGTTAAGTCTGGGGGGATCTACACTTACGAGCAGTACTTC.

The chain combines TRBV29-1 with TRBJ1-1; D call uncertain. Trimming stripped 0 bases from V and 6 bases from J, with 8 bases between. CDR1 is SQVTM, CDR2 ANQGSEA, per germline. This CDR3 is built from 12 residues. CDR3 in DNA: TGCAGCGTTGAAGAAGGAGTTGCTGAAGCTTTCTTT. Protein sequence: CSVEEGVAEAFF.

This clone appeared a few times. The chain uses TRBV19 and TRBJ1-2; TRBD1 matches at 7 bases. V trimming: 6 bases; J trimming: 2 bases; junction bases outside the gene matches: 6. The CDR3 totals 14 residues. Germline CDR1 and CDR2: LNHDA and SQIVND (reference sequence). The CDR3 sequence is CASRGTDKNYGYTF. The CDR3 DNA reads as TGTGCCAGTAGAGGGACAGATAAGAACTATGGCTACACCTTC.

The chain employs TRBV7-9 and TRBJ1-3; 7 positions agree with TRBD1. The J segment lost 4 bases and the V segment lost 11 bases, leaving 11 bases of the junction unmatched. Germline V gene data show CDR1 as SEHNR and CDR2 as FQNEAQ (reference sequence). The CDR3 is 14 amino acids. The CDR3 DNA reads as TGTGCCGCCGGGAGGGGGCTCGAGGGAAACACCATATATTTT. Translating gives CAAGRGLEGNTIYF.

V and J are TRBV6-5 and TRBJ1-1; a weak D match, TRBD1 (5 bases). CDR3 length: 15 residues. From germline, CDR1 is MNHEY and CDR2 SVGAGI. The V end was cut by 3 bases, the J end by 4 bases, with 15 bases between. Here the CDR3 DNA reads TGTGCCAGCAGTTATTTTCACACCGGGGGCACTGAAGCTTTCTTT. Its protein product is CASSYFHTGGTEAFF.

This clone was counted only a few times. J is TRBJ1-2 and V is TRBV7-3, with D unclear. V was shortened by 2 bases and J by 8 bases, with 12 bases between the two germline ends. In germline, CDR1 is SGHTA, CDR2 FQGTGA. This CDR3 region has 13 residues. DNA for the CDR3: TGTGCCAGCAGCTTATCTGGGGAGGAGGGCTACACCTTC. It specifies CASSLSGEEGYTF.

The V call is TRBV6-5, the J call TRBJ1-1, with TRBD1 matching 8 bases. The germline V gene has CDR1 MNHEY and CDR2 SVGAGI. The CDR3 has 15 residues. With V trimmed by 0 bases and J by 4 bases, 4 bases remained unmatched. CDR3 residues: CASSYSDRVGTEAFF. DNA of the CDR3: TGTGCCAGCAGTTACTCGGACAGGGTGGGCACTGAAGCTTTCTTT.

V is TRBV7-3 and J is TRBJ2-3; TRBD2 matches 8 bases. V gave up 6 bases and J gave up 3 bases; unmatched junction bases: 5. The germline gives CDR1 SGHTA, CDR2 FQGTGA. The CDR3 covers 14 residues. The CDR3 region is CASSPGLVTDTQYF. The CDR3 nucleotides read TGTGCCAGCAGTCCGGGACTAGTTACAGATACGCAGTATTTT.

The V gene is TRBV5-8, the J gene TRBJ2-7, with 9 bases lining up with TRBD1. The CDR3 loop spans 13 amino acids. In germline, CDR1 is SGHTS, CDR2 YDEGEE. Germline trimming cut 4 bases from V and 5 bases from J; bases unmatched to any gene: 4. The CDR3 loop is CASSPGQGHEQYF. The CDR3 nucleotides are TGTGCCAGCAGCCCGGGACAGGGCCACGAGCAGTACTTC.

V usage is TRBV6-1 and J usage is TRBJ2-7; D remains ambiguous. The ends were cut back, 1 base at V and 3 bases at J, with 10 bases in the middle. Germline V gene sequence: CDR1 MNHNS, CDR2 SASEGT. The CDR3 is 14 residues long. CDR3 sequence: CASSEGGSFYEQYF. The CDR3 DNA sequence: TGTGCCAGCAGTGAAGGCGGCAGTTTCTACGAGCAGTACTTC.

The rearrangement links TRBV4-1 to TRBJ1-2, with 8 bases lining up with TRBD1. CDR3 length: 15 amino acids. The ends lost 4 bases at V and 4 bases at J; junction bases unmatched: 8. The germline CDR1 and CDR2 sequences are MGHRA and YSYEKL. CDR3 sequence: CASSLSDRAFYGYTF. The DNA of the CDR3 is TGCGCCAGCAGCCTCTCGGACAGGGCGTTCTATGGCTACACCTTC.

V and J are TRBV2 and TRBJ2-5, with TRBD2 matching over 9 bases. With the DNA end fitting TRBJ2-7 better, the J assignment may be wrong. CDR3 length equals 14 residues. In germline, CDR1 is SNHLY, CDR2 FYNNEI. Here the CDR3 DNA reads TGTGCCAGCAGTAACTCTGGTAGCGGGAGCGAGCAGTACTTC. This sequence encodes CASSNSGSGSEQYF.

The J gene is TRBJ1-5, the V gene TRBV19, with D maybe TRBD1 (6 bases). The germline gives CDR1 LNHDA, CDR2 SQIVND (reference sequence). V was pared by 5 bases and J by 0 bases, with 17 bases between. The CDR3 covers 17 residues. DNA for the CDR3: TGTGCCAGTAGTCTACTCGGGACAAGCCTTAGCAATCAGCCCCAGCATTTT. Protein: CASSLLGTSLSNQPQHF.

CDR3 amino acids: CASSPKTGFMNTEAFF. CDR3 coding DNA: TGTGCCAGCAGCCCAAAGACAGGCTTCATGAACACTGAAGCTTTCTTT. The V and J genes are TRBV7-8 and TRBJ1-1, with D tentatively TRBD1 (6 bases). The V and J ends lost 5 bases and 0 bases respectively, with 16 bases between them. Germline loops: CDR1 SGHVS, CDR2 FQNEAQ. This CDR3 comprises 16 residues.

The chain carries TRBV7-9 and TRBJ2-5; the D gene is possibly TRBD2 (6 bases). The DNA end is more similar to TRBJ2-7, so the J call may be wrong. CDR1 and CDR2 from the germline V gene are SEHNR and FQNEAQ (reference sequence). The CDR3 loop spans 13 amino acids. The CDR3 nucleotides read TGTGCCAGCAGCTTACGACTAGTCTCCGAGCAGTACTTC. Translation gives CASSLRLVSEQYF.